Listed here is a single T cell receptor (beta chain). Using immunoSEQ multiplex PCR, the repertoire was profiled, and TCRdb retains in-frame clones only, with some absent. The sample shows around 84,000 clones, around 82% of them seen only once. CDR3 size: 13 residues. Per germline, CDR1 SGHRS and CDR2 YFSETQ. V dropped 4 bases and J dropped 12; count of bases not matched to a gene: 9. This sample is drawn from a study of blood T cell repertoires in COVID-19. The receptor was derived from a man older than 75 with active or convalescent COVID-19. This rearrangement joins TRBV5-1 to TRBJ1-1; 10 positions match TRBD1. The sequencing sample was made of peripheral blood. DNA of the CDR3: TGCGCCAGCAGCAGAGGACAGGGGGAATCGTCTTTCTTT. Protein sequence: CASSRGQGESSFF.